This TCR beta chain was documented in a study of T cells after yellow fever vaccination. Background on the study: Fractions with few cells were prepared using SMART-Seq v4 Ultra Low Input.

This clonotype was detected many times. What it binds is unknown. TCRdb ran MiXCR on the 5' RACE reads and lists one entry per CDR3 protein. The sample has 200,000 to 300,000 distinct CDR3 sequences; approximately 6.7% are singletons. The CDR3 has 13 residues. V shed 4 bases and J shed 5 bases, with 10 bases lying between them. Per germline, CDR1 SGHDN and CDR2 FVKESK. Study-level results: Repertoires obtained by FACS sorting could include abundant clonotypes that entered as contaminants from the bulk population. A small proportion of clonotypes was detected in both the CD4 and CD8 compartments.

V and J are TRBV14 and TRBJ2-3; D not resolved. The input for sequencing was CD4+ T cells sorted from PBMCs, taken on the day of the yellow fever booster vaccination. The clonotype was recovered from a young man who received the YFV17D yellow fever vaccine. The CDR3 protein is CASSRVGKDTQYF. CDR3 nucleotide sequence: TGTGCCAGCAGCCGCGTTGGGAAAGATACGCAGTATTTT.